Described below is a single TCR beta chain sequence and its context. This record belongs to a study of human T cells and chemical hapten exposure. The CDR3 has 15 amino acids. The germline CDR1 and CDR2 sequences are SGHVS and FNYEAQ. V shed 5 bases, J shed 1 base, and the junction held 3 bases outside the gene matches. Time point noted: patch test 1, 2 weeks after DPC sensitization. Treatment here: therapeutic diphenylcyclopropenone sensitization with weekly scalp DPC. Each CDR3 protein gets one entry after TCRdb re-called the RACE reads with MiXCR. This sample has about 120,000 distinct CDR3 sequences; 12% occur once, and the top ten carry 1.1% to 1.5%.

The clonotype was recovered from a woman aged 45-60 years with alopecia areata. Some clones in this sample may be carry-over from other donors' samples. The sample in question was whole blood, obtained in connection with sensitization to the hapten diphenylcyclopropenone (DPC). V and J are TRBV7-6 and TRBJ2-7; 12 nucleotides agree with TRBD2. The DNA for the CDR3 is TGTGCCAGCAGCCGTGGACTAGCGGGATCCTACGAGCAGTACTTC. It is translated as CASSRGLAGSYEQYF.